This TCR beta chain was retrieved from a study of OX40 agonist ivuxolimab in advanced cancers. The germline CDR1 and CDR2 sequences are SEHNR and FQNEAQ (reference sequence). This CDR3 contains 14 residues. J was trimmed by 4 bases and V by 5 bases; bases with no gene match: 5. Assay: immunoSEQ multiplex PCR; the TCRdb copy retains only in-frame clones and omits some. The sample contains approximately 100,000 clones, around nine tenths of which appear only once. V gene TRBV7-9 combines with J gene TRBJ2-1; 7 bases align to TRBD1. The origin of this receptor is an adult with an advanced solid tumor such as melanoma, head and neck, liver or kidney cancer. Source: CD4+ or CD8+ T cells sorted from blood, taken in a trial of the OX40 agonist ivuxolimab. The DNA of the CDR3 is TGTGCCAGCAGCAGAGGGGACAGATACAATGAGCAGTTCTTC. It translates to CASSRGDRYNEQFF.